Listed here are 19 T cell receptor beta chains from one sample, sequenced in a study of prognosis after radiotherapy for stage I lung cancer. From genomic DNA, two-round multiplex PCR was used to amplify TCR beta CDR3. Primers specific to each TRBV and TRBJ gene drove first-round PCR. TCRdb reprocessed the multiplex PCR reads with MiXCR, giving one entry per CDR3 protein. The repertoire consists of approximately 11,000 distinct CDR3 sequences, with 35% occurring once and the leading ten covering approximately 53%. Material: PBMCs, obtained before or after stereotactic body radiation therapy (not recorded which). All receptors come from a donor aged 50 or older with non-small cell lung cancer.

Here the CDR3 DNA reads TGTGCCAGCAGCCGGGAGGGGCCAGAGACCCAGTACTTC. Translating gives CASSREGPETQYF. The V gene is TRBV2, the J gene TRBJ2-5; 8 bases map to TRBD2. The V gene end was trimmed by 6 bases and the J gene end by 4 bases; junction bases not matched to a gene: 4. The CDR3 runs to 13 residues. Germline V gene lookup returns CDR1 SNHLY and CDR2 FYNNEI. The complete variable domain, with remaining parts taken from reference TRBV2 and TRBJ2-5, reads EPEVTQTPSHQVTQMGQEVILRCVPISNHLYFYWYRQILGQKVEFLVSFYNNEISEKSEIFDDQFSVERPDGSNFTLKIRSTKLEDSAMYFCASSREGPETQYFGPGTRLLVL.

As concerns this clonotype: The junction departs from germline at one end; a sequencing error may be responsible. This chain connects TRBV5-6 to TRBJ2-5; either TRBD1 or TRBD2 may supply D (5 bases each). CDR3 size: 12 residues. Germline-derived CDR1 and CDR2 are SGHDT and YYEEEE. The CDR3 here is CASMATRETHYF. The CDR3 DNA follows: TGTGCCAGCATGGCCACCAGGGAGACCCATTACTTC.

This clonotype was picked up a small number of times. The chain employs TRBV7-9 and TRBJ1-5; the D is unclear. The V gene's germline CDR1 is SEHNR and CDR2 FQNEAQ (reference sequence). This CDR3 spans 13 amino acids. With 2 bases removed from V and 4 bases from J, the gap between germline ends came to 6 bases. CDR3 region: CASSLSQNQPQHF. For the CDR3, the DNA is TGTGCCAGCAGCTTAAGTCAGAATCAGCCCCAGCATTTT. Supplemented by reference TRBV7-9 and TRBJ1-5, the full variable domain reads DTGVSQNPRHKITKRGQNVTFRCDPISEHNRLYWYRQTLGQGPEFLTYFQNEAQLEKSRLLSDRFSAERPKGSFSTLEIQRTEQGDSAMYLCASSLSQNQPQHFGDGTRLSIL.

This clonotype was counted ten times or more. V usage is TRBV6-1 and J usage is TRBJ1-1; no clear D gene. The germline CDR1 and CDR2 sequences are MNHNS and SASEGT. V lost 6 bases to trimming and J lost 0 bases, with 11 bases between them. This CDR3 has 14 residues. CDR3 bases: TGTGCCAGCAGGTGGCAGAGCTTGAACACTGAAGCTTTCTTT. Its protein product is CASRWQSLNTEAFF.

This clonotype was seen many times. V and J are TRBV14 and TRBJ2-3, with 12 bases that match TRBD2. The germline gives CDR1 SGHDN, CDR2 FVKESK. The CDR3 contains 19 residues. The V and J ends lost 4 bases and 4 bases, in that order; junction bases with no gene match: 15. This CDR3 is CASSRVPTSGRLGADTQYF. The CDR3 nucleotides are TGTGCCAGCAGCCGAGTCCCAACTAGCGGGAGGCTTGGCGCAGATACGCAGTATTTT.

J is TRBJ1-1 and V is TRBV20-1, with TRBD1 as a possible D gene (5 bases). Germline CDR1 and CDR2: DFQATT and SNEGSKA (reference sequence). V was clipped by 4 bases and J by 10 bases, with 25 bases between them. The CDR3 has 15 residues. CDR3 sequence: CSATRDPGRVLGAFF. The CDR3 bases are TGCAGTGCTACTAGAGATCCAGGGCGCGTTCTCGGAGCTTTCTTT.

The CDR3 DNA sequence: TGTGCCAGCAGCGCGGGAGCAACTAATGAAAAACTGTTTTTT. Translated, it gives CASSAGATNEKLFF. The rearrangement joins TRBV5-6 to TRBJ1-4, with D hard to call. The germline V gene has CDR1 SGHDT and CDR2 YYEEEE. The CDR3 sequence is 14 residues long. Trimming shortened V by 4 bases and J by 0 bases, and 7 bases separated the two germline ends. Complete variable domain (other parts from reference TRBV5-6 and TRBJ1-4): DAGVTQSPTHLIKTRGQQVTLRCSPKSGHDTVSWYQQALGQGPQFIFQYYEEEERQRGNFPDRFSGHQFPNYSSELNVNALLLGDSALYLCASSAGATNEKLFFGSGTQLSVL.

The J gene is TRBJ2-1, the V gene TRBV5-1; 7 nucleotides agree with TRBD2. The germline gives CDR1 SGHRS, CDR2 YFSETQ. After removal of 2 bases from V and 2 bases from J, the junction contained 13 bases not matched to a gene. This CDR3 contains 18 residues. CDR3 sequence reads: CASSLWSSGLIPYNEQFF. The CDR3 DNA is TGCGCCAGCAGCTTATGGTCTAGCGGACTAATTCCCTACAATGAGCAGTTCTTC.

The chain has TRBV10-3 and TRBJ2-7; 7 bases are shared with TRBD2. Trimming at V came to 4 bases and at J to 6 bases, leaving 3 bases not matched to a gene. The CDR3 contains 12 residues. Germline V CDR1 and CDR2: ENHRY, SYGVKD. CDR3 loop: CAISGSGSEQYF. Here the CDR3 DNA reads TGTGCCATCAGTGGTAGCGGGTCCGAGCAGTACTTC.

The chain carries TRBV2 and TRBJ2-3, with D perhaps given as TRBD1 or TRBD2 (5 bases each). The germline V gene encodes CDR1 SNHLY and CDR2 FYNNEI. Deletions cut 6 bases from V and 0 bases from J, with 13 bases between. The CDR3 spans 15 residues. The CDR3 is CASSSGTASTDTQYF. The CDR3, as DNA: TGTGCCAGCAGCTCCGGGACGGCTAGCACAGATACGCAGTATTTT.

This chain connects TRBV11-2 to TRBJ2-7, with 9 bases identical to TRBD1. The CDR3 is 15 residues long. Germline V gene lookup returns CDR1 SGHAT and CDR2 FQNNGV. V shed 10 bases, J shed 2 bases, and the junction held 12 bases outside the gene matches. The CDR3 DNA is TGTGCCACCAGAGGGGATACAGGGGGCCCCTACGAGCAGTACTTC. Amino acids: CATRGDTGGPYEQYF.

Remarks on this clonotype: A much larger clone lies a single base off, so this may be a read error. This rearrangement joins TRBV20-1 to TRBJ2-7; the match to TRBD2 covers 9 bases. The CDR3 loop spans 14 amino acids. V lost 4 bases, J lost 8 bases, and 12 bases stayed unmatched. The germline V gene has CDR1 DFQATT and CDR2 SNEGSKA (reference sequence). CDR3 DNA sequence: TGCAGTGCTACCACGGGGACTAGCTCCAACCAGCAGTACTTC. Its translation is CSATTGTSSNQQYF.

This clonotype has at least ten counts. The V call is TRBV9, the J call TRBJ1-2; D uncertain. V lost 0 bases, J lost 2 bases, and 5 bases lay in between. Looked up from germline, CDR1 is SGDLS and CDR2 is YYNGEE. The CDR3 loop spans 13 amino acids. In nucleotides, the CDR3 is TGTGCCAGCAGCGTAGCGGGGAACTATGGCTACACCTTC. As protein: CASSVAGNYGYTF. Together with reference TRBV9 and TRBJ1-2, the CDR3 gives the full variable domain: DSGVTQTPKHLITATGQRVTLRCSPRSGDLSVYWYQQSLDQGLQFLIQYYNGEERAKGNILERFSAQQFPDLHSELNLSSLELGDSALYFCASSVAGNYGYTFGSGTRLTVV.

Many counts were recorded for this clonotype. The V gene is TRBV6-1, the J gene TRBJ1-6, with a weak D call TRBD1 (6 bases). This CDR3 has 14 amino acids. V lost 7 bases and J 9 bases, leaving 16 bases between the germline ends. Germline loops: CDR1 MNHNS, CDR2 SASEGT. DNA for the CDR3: TGTGCCAGCAACCTACAGGGCGGAGGTTCACCCCTCCACTTT. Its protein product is CASNLQGGGSPLHF.

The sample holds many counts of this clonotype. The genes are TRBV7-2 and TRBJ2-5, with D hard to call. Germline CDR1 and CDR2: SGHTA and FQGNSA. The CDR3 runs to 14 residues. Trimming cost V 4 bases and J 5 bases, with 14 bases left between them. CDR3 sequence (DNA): TGTGCCAGCAGCTCCAGTGGCTCAGCGGAGACCCAGTACTTC. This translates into CASSSSGSAETQYF.

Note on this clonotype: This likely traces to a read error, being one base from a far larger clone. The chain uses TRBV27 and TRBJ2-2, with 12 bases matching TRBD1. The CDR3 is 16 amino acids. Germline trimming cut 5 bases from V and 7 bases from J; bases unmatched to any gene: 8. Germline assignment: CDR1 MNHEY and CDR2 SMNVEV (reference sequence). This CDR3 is CASSESGTGGNGELFF. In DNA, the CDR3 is TGTGCCAGCAGTGAGTCCGGGACAGGGGGCAACGGGGAGCTGTTTTTT.

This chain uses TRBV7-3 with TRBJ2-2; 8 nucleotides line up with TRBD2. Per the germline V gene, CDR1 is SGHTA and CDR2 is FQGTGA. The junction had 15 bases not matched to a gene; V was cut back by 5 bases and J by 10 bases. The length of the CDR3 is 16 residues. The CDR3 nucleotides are TGTGCCAGCAGCCCGAGGGGACTAGGGAGCGCCGCGGAGCTGTTTTTT. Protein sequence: CASSPRGLGSAAELFF. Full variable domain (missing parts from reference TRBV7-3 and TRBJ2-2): GAGVSQTPSNKVTEKGKYVELRCDPISGHTALYWYRQSLGQGPEFLIYFQGTGAADDSGLPNDRFFAVRPEGSVSTLKIQRTERGDSAVYLCASSPRGLGSAAELFFGEGSRLTVL.

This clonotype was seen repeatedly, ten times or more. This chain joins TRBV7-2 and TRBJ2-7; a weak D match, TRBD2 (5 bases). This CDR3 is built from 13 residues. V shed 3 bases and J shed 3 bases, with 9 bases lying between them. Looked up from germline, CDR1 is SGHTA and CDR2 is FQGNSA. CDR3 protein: CASSLGSGYEQYF. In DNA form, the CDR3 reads TGTGCCAGCAGCTTGGGAAGCGGCTACGAGCAGTACTTC.

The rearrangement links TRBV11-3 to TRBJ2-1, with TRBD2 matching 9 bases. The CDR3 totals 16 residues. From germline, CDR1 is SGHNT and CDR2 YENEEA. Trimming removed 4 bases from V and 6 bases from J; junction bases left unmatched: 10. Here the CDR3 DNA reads TGTGCCAGCAGCTCCCGGCGGGAGGGCCTCTCCAATGAGCAGTTCTTC. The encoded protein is CASSSRREGLSNEQFF.